This T cell receptor beta chain was identified in a study of blood T cell repertoires in COVID-19. Study summary: The United States, Italy and Spain were the sources of the acute and convalescent COVID-19 samples.

Some clones are missing from TCRdb's copy, which holds only in-frame ones; the method was immunoSEQ multiplex PCR. The repertoire holds 150,000 to 200,000 clones, roughly 86% seen once, with 2.7% in the top ten. The germline CDR1 and CDR2 sequences are MRHNA and SNTAGT. Trimming removed 5 bases at V and 6 bases at J, with 5 bases between. The CDR3 runs 11 residues. The sequencing input was peripheral blood. V and J are TRBV6-4 and TRBJ1-5; D is ambiguous. This clonotype was sampled from a man between 40 and 49 years old with active or convalescent COVID-19. The CDR3 sequence: CASSPCQPQHF. In DNA, the CDR3 is TGTGCCAGCAGTCCATGTCAGCCCCAGCATTTT.